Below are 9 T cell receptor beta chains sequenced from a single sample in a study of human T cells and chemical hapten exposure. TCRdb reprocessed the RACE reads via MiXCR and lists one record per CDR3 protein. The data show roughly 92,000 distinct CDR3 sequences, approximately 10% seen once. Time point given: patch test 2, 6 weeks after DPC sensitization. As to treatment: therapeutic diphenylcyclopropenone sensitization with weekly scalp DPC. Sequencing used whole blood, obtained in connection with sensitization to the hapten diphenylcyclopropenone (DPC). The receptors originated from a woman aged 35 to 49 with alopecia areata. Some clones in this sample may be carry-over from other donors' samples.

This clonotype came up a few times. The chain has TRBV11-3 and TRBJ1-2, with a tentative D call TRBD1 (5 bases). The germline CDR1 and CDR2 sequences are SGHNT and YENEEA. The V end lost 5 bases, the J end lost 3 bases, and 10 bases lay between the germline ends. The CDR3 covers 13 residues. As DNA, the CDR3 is TGTGCCAGCAGCACGACAGCCTACTATGGCTACACCTTC. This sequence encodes CASSTTAYYGYTF.

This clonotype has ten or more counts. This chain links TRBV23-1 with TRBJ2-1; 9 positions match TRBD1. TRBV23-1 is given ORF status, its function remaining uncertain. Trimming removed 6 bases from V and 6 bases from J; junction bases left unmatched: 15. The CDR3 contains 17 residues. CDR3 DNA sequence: TGCGCCAGCAGCCAGTTCGGGGACAGGGTATTCTCCAATGAGCAGTTCTTC. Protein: CASSQFGDRVFSNEQFF.

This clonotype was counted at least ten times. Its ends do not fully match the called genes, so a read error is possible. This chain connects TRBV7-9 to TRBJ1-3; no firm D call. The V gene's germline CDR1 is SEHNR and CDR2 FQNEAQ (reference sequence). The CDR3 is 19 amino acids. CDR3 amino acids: CASSRIGRAFAHKAQYMDF. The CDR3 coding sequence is TGTGCCAGCAGCCGGATCGGTCGGGCCTTTGCCCACAAAGCCCAATATATGGATTTT.

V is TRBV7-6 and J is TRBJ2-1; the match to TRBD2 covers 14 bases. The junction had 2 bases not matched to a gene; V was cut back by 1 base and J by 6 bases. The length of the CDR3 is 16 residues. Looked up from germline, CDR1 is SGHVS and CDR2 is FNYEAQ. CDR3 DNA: TGTGCCAGCAGCTTAGGGACTAGCGGGAGGTCCAATGAGCAGTTCTTC. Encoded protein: CASSLGTSGRSNEQFF.

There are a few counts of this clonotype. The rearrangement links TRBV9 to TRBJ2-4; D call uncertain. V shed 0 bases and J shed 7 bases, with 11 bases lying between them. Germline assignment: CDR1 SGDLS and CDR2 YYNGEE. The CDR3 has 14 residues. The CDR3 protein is CASSVEPLGNIQYF. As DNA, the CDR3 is TGTGCCAGCAGCGTAGAACCCCTGGGGAACATTCAGTACTTC.

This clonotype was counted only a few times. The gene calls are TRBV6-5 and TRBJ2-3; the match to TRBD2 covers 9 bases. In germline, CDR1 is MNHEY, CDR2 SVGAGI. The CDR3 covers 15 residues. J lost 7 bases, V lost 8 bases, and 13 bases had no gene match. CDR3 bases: TGTGCCAGCTCAGCGGGGGGCGAGGGCACGAATACGCAGTATTTT. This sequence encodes CASSAGGEGTNTQYF.

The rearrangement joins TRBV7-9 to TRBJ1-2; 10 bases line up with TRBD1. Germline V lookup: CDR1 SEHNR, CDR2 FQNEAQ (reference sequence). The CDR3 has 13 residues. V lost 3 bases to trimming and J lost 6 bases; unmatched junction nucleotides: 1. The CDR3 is CASSFGTGDGYTF. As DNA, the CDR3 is TGTGCCAGCAGCTTCGGGACAGGGGATGGCTACACCTTC. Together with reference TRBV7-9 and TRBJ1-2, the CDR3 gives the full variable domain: DTGVSQNPRHKITKRGQNVTFRCDPISEHNRLYWYRQTLGQGPEFLTYFQNEAQLEKSRLLSDRFSAERPKGSFSTLEIQRTEQGDSAMYLCASSFGTGDGYTFGSGTRLTVV.

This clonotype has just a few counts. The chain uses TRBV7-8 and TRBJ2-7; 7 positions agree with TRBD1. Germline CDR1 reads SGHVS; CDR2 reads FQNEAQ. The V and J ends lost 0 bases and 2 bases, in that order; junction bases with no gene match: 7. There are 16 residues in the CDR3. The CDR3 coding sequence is TGTGCCAGCAGCTTAGCTTGGGGACAGACCCCCTACGAGCAGTACTTC. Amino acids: CASSLAWGQTPYEQYF.

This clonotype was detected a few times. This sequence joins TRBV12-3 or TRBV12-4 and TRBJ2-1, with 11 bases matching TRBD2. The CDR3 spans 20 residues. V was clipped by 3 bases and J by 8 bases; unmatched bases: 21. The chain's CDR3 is CASSFRGSLGTSGLADEQFF. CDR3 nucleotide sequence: TGTGCCAGCAGTTTTCGGGGTTCTCTTGGGACTAGCGGTCTGGCGGATGAGCAGTTCTTC.